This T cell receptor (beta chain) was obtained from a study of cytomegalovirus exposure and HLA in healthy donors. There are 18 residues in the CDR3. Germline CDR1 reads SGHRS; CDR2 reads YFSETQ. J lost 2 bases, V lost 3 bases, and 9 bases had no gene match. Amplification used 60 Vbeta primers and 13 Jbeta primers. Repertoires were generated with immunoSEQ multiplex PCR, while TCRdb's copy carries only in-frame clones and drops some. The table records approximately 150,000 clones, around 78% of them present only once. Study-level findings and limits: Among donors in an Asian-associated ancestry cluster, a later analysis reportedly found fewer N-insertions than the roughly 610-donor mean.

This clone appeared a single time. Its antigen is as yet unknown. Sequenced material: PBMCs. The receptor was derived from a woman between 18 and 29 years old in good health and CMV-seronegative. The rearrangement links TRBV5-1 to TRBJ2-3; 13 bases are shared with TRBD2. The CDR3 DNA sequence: TGCGCCAGCAGCTCTAGAGTACTAGCGGGAGGGTCCACAGATACGCAGTATTTT. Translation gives CASSSRVLAGGSTDTQYF.